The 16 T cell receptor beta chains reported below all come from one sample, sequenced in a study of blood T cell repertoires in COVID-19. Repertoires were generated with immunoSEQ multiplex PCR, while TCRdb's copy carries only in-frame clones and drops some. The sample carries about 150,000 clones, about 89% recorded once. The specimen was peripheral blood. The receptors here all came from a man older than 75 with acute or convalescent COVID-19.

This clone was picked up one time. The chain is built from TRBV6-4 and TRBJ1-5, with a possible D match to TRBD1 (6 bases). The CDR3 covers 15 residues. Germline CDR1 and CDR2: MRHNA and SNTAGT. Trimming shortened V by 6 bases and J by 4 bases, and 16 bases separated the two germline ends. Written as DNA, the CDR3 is TGTGCCAGCAGGGCCACGGTAGGGACAAATCAGCCCCAGCATTTT. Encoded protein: CASRATVGTNQPQHF.

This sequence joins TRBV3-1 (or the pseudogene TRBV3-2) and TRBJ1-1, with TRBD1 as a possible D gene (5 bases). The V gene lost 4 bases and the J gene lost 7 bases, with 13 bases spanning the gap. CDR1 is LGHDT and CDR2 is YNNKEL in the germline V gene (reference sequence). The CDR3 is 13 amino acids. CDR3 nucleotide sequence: TGTGCCAGCAGCCCCAGGGTTTCGGGTGAAGCTTTCTTT. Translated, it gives CASSPRVSGEAFF.

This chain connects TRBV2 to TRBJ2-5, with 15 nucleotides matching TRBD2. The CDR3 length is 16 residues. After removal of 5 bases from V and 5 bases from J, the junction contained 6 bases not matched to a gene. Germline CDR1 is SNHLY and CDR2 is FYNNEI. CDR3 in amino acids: CASSPRTSGGAETQYF. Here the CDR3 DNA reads TGTGCCAGCAGTCCTCGGACTAGCGGGGGGGCGGAGACCCAGTACTTC.

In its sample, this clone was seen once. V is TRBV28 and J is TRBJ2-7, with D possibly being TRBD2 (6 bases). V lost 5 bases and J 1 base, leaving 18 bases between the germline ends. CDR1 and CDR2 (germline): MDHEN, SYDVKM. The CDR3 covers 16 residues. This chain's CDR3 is CASSPVGVGRSYEQYF. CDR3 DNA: TGTGCCAGCAGTCCCGTCGGCGTGGGGAGGTCCTACGAGCAGTACTTC.

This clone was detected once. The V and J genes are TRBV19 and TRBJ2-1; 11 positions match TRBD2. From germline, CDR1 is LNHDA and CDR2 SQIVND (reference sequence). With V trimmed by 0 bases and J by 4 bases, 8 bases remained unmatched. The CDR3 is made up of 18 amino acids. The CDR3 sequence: CASSIDNSGLAVYNEQFF. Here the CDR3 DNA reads TGTGCCAGTAGTATAGATAACTCGGGACTAGCGGTTTACAATGAGCAGTTCTTC. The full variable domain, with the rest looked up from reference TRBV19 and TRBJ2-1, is DGGITQSPKYLFRKEGQNVTLSCEQNLNHDAMYWYRQDPGQGLRLIYYSQIVNDFQKGDIAEGYSVSREKKESFPLTVTSAQKNPTAFYLCASSIDNSGLAVYNEQFFGPGTRLTVL.

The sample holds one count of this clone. CDR3: CASNRAGSSYEQYF. The CDR3 DNA follows: TGTGCCAGCAATCGCGCGGGGAGCTCCTACGAGCAGTACTTC. The rearrangement links TRBV2 to TRBJ2-7; tentative D call: TRBD2 (6 bases). This CDR3 spans 14 amino acids. Germline lookup yields CDR1 SNHLY and CDR2 FYNNEI. Trimming took 7 bases from V and 0 from J, leaving 13 bases between them.

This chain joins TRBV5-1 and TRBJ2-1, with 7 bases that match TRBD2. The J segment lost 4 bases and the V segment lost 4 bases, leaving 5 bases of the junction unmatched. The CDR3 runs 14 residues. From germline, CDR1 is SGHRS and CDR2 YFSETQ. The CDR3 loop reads CASSPLAEYNEQFF. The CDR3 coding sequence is TGCGCCAGCAGCCCGCTAGCGGAGTACAATGAGCAGTTCTTC.

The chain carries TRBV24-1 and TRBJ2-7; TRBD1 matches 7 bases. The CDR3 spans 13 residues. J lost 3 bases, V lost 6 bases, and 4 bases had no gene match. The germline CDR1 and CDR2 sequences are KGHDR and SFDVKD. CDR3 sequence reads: CATSMAGGYEQYF. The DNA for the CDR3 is TGTGCCACCAGTATGGCAGGGGGCTACGAGCAGTACTTC.

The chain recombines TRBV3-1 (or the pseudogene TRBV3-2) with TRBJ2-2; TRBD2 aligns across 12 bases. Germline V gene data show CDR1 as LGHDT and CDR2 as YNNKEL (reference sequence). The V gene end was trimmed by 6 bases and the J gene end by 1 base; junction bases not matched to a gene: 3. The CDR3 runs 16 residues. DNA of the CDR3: TGTGCCAGCAGGTCACTAGCGGGGGGGAACACCGGGGAGCTGTTTTTT. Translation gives CASRSLAGGNTGELFF.

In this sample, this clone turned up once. The CDR3, as DNA: TGTGCCAGCAGCTCCGCGGGACTGGGGGTCTACGAGCAGTACTTC. It encodes CASSSAGLGVYEQYF. The V and J genes are TRBV5-4 and TRBJ2-7; TRBD2 is a possible D gene (6 bases). The CDR3 length is 15 residues. Trimming cost V 3 bases and J 3 bases, with 16 bases left between them. Per the germline V gene, CDR1 is SGHNT and CDR2 is YYREEE (reference sequence).

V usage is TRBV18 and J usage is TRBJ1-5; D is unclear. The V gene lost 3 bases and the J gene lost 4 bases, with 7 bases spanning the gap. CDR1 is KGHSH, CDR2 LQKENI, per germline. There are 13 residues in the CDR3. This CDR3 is CASSPERNQPQHF. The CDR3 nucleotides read TGTGCCAGCTCACCGGAGAGGAATCAGCCCCAGCATTTT.

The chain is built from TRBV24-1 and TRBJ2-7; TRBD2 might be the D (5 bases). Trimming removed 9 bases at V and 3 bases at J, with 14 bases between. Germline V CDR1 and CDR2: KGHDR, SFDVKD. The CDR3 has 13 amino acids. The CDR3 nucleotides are TGTGCCACCTCGCGAGGGTCTCGCTACGAGCAGTACTTC. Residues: CATSRGSRYEQYF.

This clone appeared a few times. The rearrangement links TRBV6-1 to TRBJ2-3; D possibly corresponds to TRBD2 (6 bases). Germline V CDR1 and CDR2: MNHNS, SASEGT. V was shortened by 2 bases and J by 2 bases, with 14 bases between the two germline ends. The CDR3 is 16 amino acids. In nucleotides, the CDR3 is TGTGCCAGCAGTGAACACGGGAGAGGGCTCACAGATACGCAGTATTTT. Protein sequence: CASSEHGRGLTDTQYF.

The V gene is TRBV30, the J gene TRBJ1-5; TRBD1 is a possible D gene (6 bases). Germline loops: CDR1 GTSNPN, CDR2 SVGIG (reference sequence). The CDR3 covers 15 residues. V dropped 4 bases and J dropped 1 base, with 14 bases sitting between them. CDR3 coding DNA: TGTGCCTGGAACCCACAGGGTTTGAGCAATCAGCCCCAGCATTTT. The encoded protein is CAWNPQGLSNQPQHF.

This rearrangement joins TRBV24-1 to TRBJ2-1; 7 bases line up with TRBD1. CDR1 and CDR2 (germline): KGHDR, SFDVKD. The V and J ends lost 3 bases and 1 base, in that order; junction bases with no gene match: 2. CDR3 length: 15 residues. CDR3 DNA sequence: TGTGCCACCAGTGATCCGACAGGGTCCTACAATGAGCAGTTCTTC. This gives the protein CATSDPTGSYNEQFF.

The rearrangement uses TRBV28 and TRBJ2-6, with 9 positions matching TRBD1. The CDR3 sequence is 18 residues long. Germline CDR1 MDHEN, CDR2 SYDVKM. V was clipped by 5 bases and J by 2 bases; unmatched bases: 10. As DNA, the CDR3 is TGTGCCAGCAGTCGCGGCAGGGACAGGGCGGCTGGGGCCAACGTCCTGACTTTC. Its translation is CASSRGRDRAAGANVLTF.